The 21 T cell receptor beta chains listed next were all sequenced from one sample in a study of radiotherapy plus CTLA-4 blockade in lung cancer. Method: immunoSEQ multiplex PCR; TCRdb's copy keeps in-frame clones and lacks some. In the table there are some 110,000 clones, about 83% of which are singletons. Sequences were derived from peripheral blood, sampled from a patient treated with radiotherapy plus ipilimumab. The receptors were sampled from a human donor with non-small cell lung cancer that progressed on radiotherapy plus ipilimumab. Some clones in this sample may be carry-over from other donors' samples.

The chain couples TRBV5-1 to TRBJ1-1, with D maybe TRBD1 (5 bases). From germline, CDR1 is SGHRS and CDR2 YFSETQ. The CDR3 extends over 16 amino acids. Deletions cut 4 bases from V and 5 bases from J, with 21 bases between. Here the CDR3 DNA reads TGCGCCAGCAGCCGCGTGGCGACAGCCGATTATACTGAAGCTTTCTTT. Its translation is CASSRVATADYTEAFF.

This chain uses TRBV7-8 with TRBJ2-2; D tentatively reads TRBD1 or TRBD2 (6 bases each). Germline values: CDR1 SGHVS, CDR2 FQNEAQ. The CDR3 has 14 amino acids. Trimming took 11 bases from V and 1 from J, leaving 14 bases between them. The DNA for the CDR3 is TGTGCCGGACAGCGGCGGGGGAACACCGGGGAGCTGTTTTTT. Translating gives CAGQRRGNTGELFF.

The chain couples TRBV27 to TRBJ2-7; 8 nucleotides agree with TRBD1. Germline lookup yields CDR1 MNHEY and CDR2 SMNVEV (reference sequence). There are 17 residues in the CDR3. V lost 4 bases, J lost 7 bases, and 18 bases stayed unmatched. The CDR3 DNA reads TGTGCCAGCAGTTCCCGGACAATGACAGGGGTGGGTAAGGAGCAGTACTTC. It encodes CASSSRTMTGVGKEQYF.

The rearrangement uses TRBV9 and TRBJ2-7; D is perhaps TRBD1 (6 bases). With 1 base removed from V and 6 bases from J, the gap between germline ends came to 11 bases. The CDR3 covers 13 residues. Germline-derived CDR1 and CDR2 are SGDLS and YYNGEE. CDR3 sequence reads: CASSVTGKGEQYF. CDR3 nucleotide sequence: TGTGCCAGCAGCGTAACAGGGAAGGGCGAGCAGTACTTC.

This clone has just one count. V is TRBV7-8 and J is TRBJ2-1; D remains unclear. The germline CDR1 and CDR2 sequences are SGHVS and FQNEAQ. The CDR3 runs to 16 residues. Trimming shortened V by 2 bases and J by 0 bases, and 11 bases separated the two germline ends. The CDR3 DNA is TGTGCCAGCAGCTTATTATGGGGTGGCTCCTACAATGAGCAGTTCTTC. Protein product: CASSLLWGGSYNEQFF. The whole variable domain, remainder taken from reference TRBV7-8 and TRBJ2-1, is GAGVSQSPRYKVAKRGQDVALRCDPISGHVSLFWYQQALGQGPEFLTYFQNEAQLDKSGLPSDRFFAERPEGSVSTLKIQRTQQEDSAVYLCASSLLWGGSYNEQFFGPGTRLTVL.

The table lists this clone with a count of one. The chain combines TRBV7-2 with TRBJ2-7, with TRBD1 matching 7 bases. There are 15 residues in the CDR3. Germline CDR1 is SGHTA and CDR2 is FQGNSA. J lost 1 base, V lost 5 bases, and 8 bases had no gene match. The CDR3 nucleotides are TGTGCCAGCAGCGCCGCCGGGACAGAGTCCTACGAGCAGTACTTC. It codes for CASSAAGTESYEQYF.

The gene calls are TRBV11-2 and TRBJ2-6; D might be TRBD2 (5 bases). The CDR3 spans 19 residues. V was trimmed by 0 bases and J by 4 bases, leaving 19 bases between them. The germline gives CDR1 SGHAT, CDR2 FQNNGV. The CDR3 nucleotides are TGTGCCAGCAGCTTAGATTGGACTTTGGGGTGGAGCGGGGCCAACGTCCTGACTTTC. Its translation: CASSLDWTLGWSGANVLTF.

The chain joins TRBV11-3 to TRBJ2-3; D call uncertain. The ends were cut back, 5 bases at V and 2 bases at J, with 8 bases in the middle. This CDR3 contains 13 residues. Germline V CDR1 and CDR2: SGHNT, YENEEA. CDR3 in amino acids: CASSPTHTDTQYF. As DNA, the CDR3 is TGTGCCAGCAGCCCCACCCACACAGATACGCAGTATTTT. The whole variable domain, filled in from reference TRBV11-3 and TRBJ2-3, reads EAGVVQSPRYKIIEKKQPVAFWCNPISGHNTLYWYLQNLGQGPELLIRYENEEAVDDSQLPKDRFSAERLKGVDSTLKIQPAELGDSAVYLCASSPTHTDTQYFGPGTRLTVL.

V gene TRBV4-1 combines with J gene TRBJ2-1; D gene uncertain. The CDR3 totals 15 residues. Germline lookup yields CDR1 MGHRA and CDR2 YSYEKL. Trimming left V 1 base short and J 8 bases short, with 15 bases between. DNA for the CDR3: TGCGCCAGCAGCCAAGCGGCCCCATATGGGTATGAGCAGTTCTTC. Translated: CASSQAAPYGYEQFF.

Turning to this clone: The identical CDR3 is also encoded by other nucleotide sequences in the sample. This chain joins TRBV5-1 and TRBJ2-5; D gene ambiguous. V gave up 0 bases and J gave up 2 bases, with 8 bases separating them. In germline, CDR1 is SGHRS, CDR2 YFSETQ. The CDR3 loop spans 14 amino acids. This CDR3 reads CASSLAGNQETQYF. DNA for the CDR3: TGCGCCAGCAGCTTGGCCGGCAATCAAGAGACCCAGTACTTC.

The rearrangement uses TRBV19 and TRBJ2-2, with D possibly matching TRBD2 (7 bases). Germline CDR1 LNHDA, CDR2 SQIVND (reference sequence). The length of the CDR3 is 16 residues. Trimming shortened V by 7 bases and J by 1 base, and 16 bases separated the two germline ends. The CDR3 reads CASKAGALLNTGELFF. The CDR3 DNA follows: TGTGCCAGTAAGGCGGGGGCGCTTTTGAACACCGGGGAGCTGTTTTTT. The full variable domain, rest sourced from reference TRBV19 and TRBJ2-2, is DGGITQSPKYLFRKEGQNVTLSCEQNLNHDAMYWYRQDPGQGLRLIYYSQIVNDFQKGDIAEGYSVSREKKESFPLTVTSAQKNPTAFYLCASKAGALLNTGELFFGEGSRLTVL.

The chain employs TRBV11-3 and TRBJ2-6; the D gene is possibly TRBD1 (6 bases). Germline CDR1 reads SGHNT; CDR2 reads YENEEA. V dropped 5 bases and J dropped 1 base, with 9 bases sitting between them. CDR3 size: 15 residues. DNA for the CDR3: TGTGCCAGCAGCCAAACAGGGTCTGGGGCCAACGTCCTGACTTTC. This translates into CASSQTGSGANVLTF.

This clone occurred a few times. The rearrangement uses TRBV19 and TRBJ2-2, with D maybe TRBD2 (6 bases). CDR3 length equals 15 residues. Deletions cut 3 bases from V and 3 bases from J, with 11 bases between. Germline CDR1 LNHDA, CDR2 SQIVND (reference sequence). CDR3 DNA: TGTGCCAGTAGTATGGGAGGAATATACACCGGGGAGCTGTTTTTT. Its protein product is CASSMGGIYTGELFF.

The chain uses TRBV6-1 and TRBJ1-2, with 9 bases fitting TRBD1. V shed 10 bases and J 4 bases; nucleotides not matched to a gene: 4. The CDR3 runs to 12 residues. CDR1 is MNHNS and CDR2 is SASEGT in the germline V gene. Here the CDR3 reads CATSQGAYGYTF. DNA for the CDR3: TGTGCCACCTCACAGGGGGCCTATGGCTACACCTTC.

The sample holds one count of this clone. The genes are TRBV28 and TRBJ1-5; 7 bases agree with TRBD1. The trim removed 3 bases at V and 4 bases at J, leaving 9 bases unmatched. This CDR3 is built from 16 residues. CDR1 and CDR2 from the germline V gene are MDHEN and SYDVKM. This chain's CDR3 is CASSFRPGQLNQPQHF. The CDR3 DNA reads as TGTGCCAGCAGTTTCCGACCGGGACAGCTAAATCAGCCCCAGCATTTT.

The chain combines TRBV7-2 with TRBJ1-2; D unresolved. From germline, CDR1 is SGHTA and CDR2 FQGNSA. CDR3 size: 14 residues. Trimming took off 1 base at V and 0 bases at J, with 6 bases between the two ends. CDR3 sequence reads: CASSLGQANYGYTF. The CDR3 DNA reads as TGTGCCAGCAGCTTAGGGCAAGCTAACTATGGCTACACCTTC.

This rearrangement joins TRBV6-6 to TRBJ2-2; 8 bases fit TRBD2. Looked up from germline, CDR1 is MNHNY and CDR2 is SVGAGI (reference sequence). V lost 1 base and J lost 1; bases outside the gene matches: 2. This CDR3 contains 16 residues. The CDR3 DNA sequence: TGTGCCAGCAGTTACTTGAGCGGGGGGAACACCGGGGAGCTGTTTTTT. This translates into CASSYLSGGNTGELFF.

This clone has more than one count but fewer than ten. V is TRBV6-5 and J is TRBJ1-1; a possible D gene is TRBD1 (5 bases). The CDR3 consists of 14 residues. Germline-derived CDR1 and CDR2 are MNHEY and SVGAGI. V was clipped by 6 bases and J by 6 bases, with 17 bases between them. The CDR3: CASRGDARSSEAFF. The CDR3 bases are TGTGCCAGCAGGGGGGACGCACGGAGTTCTGAAGCTTTCTTT.

This chain links TRBV5-1 with TRBJ1-2, with D perhaps TRBD1 (5 bases). CDR1 is SGHRS and CDR2 is YFSETQ in the germline V gene. The CDR3 loop spans 16 amino acids. The ends were cut back, 4 bases at V and 0 bases at J, with 16 bases in the middle. The CDR3 DNA is TGCGCCAGCAGCAGGGTGGGCGACAGTTCTAACTATGGCTACACCTTC. Translation: CASSRVGDSSNYGYTF.

The chain employs TRBV2 and TRBJ1-1; D might be TRBD1 (6 bases). V was pared by 2 bases and J by 5 bases, with 12 bases between. Germline CDR1 reads SNHLY; CDR2 reads FYNNEI. The CDR3 totals 14 residues. CDR3 nucleotide sequence: TGTGCCAGCAGTGAAAGGGGGAGTGGGACTGAAGCTTTCTTT. The encoded protein is CASSERGSGTEAFF. The full variable domain, rest sourced from reference TRBV2 and TRBJ1-1, is EPEVTQTPSHQVTQMGQEVILRCVPISNHLYFYWYRQILGQKVEFLVSFYNNEISEKSEIFDDQFSVERPDGSNFTLKIRSTKLEDSAMYFCASSERGSGTEAFFGQGTRLTVV.

The J gene is TRBJ2-7, the V gene TRBV6-5; perhaps TRBD2 as D (5 bases). Germline CDR1 and CDR2: MNHEY and SVGAGI. Trimming removed 2 bases at V and 2 bases at J, with 10 bases between. The CDR3 has 14 amino acids. As DNA, the CDR3 is TGTGCCAGCAGTTACCGGGAAGAAGCCTACGAGCAGTACTTC. This encodes CASSYREEAYEQYF.